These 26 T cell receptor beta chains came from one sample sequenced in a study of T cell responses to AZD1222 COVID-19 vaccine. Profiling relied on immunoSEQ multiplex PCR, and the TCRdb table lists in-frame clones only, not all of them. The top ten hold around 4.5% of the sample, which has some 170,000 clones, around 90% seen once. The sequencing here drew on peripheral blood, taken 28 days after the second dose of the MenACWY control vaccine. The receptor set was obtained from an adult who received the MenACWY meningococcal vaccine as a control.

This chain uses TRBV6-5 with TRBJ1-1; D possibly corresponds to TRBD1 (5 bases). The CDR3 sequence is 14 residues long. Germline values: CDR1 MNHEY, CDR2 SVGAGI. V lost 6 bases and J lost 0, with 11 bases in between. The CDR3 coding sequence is TGTGCCAGCAGGCTAGGGGCTTTGAACACTGAAGCTTTCTTT. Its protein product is CASRLGALNTEAFF.

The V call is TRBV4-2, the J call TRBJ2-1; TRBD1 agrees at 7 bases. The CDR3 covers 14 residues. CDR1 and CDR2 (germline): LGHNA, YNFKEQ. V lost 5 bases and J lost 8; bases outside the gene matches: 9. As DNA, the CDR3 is TGTGCCAGCAGCTACCCGGGACAGTCTTATGAGCAGTTCTTC. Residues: CASSYPGQSYEQFF.

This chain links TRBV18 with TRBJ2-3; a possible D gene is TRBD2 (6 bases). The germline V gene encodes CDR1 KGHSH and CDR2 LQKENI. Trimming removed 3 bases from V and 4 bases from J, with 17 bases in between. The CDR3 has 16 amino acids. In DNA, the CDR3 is TGTGCCAGCTCACCTCCCGGACTAATTCGGGCAGATACGCAGTATTTT. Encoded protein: CASSPPGLIRADTQYF. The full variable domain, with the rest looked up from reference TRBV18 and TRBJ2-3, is NAGVMQNPRHLVRRRGQEARLRCSPMKGHSHVYWYRQLPEEGLKFMVYLQKENIIDESGMPKERFSAEFPKEGPSILRIQQVVRGDSAAYFCASSPPGLIRADTQYFGPGTRLTVL.

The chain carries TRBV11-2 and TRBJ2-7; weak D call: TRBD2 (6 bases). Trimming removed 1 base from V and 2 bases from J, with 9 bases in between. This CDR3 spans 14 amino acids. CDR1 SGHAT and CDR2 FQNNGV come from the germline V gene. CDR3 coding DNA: TGTGCCAGCAGCTTAGGTAGCGGCCCCTACGAGCAGTACTTC. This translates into CASSLGSGPYEQYF. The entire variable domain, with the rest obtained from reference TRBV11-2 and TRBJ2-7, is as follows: EAGVAQSPRYKIIEKRQSVAFWCNPISGHATLYWYQQILGQGPKLLIQFQNNGVVDDSQLPKDRFSAERLKGVDSTLKIQPAKLEDSAVYLCASSLGSGPYEQYFGPGTRLTVT.

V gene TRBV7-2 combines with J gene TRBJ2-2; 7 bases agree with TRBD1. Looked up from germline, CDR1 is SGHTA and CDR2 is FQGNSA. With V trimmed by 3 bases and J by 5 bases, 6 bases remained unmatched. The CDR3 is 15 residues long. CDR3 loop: CASSFWTGPTGELFF. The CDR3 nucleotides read TGTGCCAGCAGCTTTTGGACAGGCCCAACCGGGGAGCTGTTTTTT.

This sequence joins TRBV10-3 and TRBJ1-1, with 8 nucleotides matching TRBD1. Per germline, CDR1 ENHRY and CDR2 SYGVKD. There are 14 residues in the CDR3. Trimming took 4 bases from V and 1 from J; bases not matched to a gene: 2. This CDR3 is CAISGGQGNTEAFF. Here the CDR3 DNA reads TGTGCCATCAGTGGCGGACAGGGGAACACTGAAGCTTTCTTT.

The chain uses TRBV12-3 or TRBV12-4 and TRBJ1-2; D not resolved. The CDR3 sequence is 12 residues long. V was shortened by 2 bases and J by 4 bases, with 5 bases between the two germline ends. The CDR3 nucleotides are TGTGCCAGCAGTTTACAGAGCTATGGCTACACCTTC. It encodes CASSLQSYGYTF.

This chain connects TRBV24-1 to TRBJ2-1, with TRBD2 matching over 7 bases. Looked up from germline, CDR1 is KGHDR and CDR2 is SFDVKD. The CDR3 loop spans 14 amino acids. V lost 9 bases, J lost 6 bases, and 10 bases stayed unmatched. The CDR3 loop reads CATHPGGSRNEQFF. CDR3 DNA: TGTGCCACCCACCCCGGCGGGAGCCGCAATGAGCAGTTCTTC.

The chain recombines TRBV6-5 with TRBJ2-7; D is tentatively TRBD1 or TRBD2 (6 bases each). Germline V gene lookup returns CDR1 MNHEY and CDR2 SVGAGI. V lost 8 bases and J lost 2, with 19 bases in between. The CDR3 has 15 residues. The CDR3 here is CASQKGGPEAYEQYF. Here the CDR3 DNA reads TGTGCCAGCCAAAAGGGGGGACCAGAAGCCTACGAGCAGTACTTC.

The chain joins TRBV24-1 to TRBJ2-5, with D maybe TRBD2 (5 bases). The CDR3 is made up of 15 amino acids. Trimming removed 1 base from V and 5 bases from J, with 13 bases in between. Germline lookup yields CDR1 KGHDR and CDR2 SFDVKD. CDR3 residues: CATSDFGSSSETQYF. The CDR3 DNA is TGTGCCACCAGTGATTTTGGGTCTAGCTCGGAGACCCAGTACTTC.

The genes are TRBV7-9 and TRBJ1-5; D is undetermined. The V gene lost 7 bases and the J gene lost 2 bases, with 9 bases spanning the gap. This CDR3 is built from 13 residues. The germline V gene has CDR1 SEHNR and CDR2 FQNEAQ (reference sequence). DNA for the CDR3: TGTGCCAGCACGAGGTCAGGCAATCAGCCCCAGCATTTT. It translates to CASTRSGNQPQHF.

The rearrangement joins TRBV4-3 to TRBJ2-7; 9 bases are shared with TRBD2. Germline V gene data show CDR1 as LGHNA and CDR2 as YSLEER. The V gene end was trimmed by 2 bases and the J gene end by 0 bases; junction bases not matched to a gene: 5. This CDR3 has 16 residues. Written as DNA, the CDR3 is TGCGCCAGCAGCCAATCCGGACTAGCGAGCTCCTACGAGCAGTACTTC. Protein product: CASSQSGLASSYEQYF.

The CDR3: CSVEDRGEGFNTGELFF. The CDR3 DNA reads TGCAGCGTTGAAGATCGAGGTGAGGGATTTAACACCGGGGAGCTGTTTTTT. The chain carries TRBV29-1 and TRBJ2-2, with D maybe TRBD2 (5 bases). The CDR3 is 17 amino acids. CDR1 and CDR2 from the germline V gene are SQVTM and ANQGSEA. V dropped 0 bases and J dropped 2 bases, with 16 bases sitting between them.

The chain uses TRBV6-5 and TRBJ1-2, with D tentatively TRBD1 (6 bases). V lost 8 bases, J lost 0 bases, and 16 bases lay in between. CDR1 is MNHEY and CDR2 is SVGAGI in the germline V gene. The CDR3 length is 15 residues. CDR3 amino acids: CASYDRGGTNYGYTF. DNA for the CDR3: TGTGCCAGCTACGACAGAGGGGGGACTAACTATGGCTACACCTTC.

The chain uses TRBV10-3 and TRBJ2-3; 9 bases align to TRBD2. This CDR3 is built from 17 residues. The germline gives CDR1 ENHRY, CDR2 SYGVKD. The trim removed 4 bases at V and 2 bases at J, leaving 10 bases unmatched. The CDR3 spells CAISGSRLAGLTDTQYF. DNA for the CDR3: TGTGCCATCAGTGGTTCGAGGCTAGCGGGGCTCACAGATACGCAGTATTTT.

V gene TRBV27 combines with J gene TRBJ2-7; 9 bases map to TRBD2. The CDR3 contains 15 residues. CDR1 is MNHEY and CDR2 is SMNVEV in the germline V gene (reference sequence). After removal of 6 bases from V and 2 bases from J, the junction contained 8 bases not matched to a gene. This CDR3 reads CASSPRLAGPYEQYF. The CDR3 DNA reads TGTGCCAGCAGCCCCCGCCTAGCGGGGCCCTACGAGCAGTACTTC.

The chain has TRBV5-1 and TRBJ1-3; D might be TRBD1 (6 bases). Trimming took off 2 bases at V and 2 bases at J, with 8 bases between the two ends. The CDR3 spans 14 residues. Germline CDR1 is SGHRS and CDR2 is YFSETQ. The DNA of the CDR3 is TGCGCCAGCAGCTTTGGGGGCGCTGGAAACACCATATATTTT. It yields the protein CASSFGGAGNTIYF.

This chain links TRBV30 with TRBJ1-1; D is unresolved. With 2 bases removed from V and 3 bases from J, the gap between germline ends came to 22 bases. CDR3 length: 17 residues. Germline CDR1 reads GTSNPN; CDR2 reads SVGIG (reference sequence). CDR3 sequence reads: CAWSSPRPWRKDTEAFF. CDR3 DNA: TGTGCCTGGAGTAGTCCTCGCCCATGGAGGAAGGACACTGAAGCTTTCTTT.

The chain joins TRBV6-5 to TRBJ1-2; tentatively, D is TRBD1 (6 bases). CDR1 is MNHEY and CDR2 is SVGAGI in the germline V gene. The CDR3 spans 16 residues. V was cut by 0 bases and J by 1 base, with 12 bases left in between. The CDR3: CASSYSGRGYNYGYTF. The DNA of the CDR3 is TGTGCCAGCAGTTACTCCGGCAGGGGTTATAACTATGGCTACACCTTC.

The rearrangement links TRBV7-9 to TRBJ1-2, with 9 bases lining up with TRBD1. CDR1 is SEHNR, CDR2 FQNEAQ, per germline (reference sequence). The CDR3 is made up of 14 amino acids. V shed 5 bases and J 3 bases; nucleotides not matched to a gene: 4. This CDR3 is CASSLRTGDYGYTF. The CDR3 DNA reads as TGTGCCAGCAGCCTAAGGACAGGGGACTATGGCTACACCTTC.

The CDR3 bases are TGTGCCAGCAGTCCTAGCCGGGATCGGGACTACGAGCAGTACTTC. The encoded protein is CASSPSRDRDYEQYF. The chain recombines TRBV28 with TRBJ2-7; tentative D call: TRBD2 (5 bases). The V gene lost 5 bases and the J gene lost 3 bases, with 17 bases spanning the gap. Germline CDR1 is MDHEN and CDR2 is SYDVKM. The CDR3 length is 15 residues.

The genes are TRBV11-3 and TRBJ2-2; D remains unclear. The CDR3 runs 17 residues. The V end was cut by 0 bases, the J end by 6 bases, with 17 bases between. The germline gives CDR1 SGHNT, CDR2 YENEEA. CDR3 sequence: CASSLDLVRNPPGELFF. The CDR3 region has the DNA TGTGCCAGCAGCTTAGATCTTGTAAGGAATCCCCCCGGGGAGCTGTTTTTT.

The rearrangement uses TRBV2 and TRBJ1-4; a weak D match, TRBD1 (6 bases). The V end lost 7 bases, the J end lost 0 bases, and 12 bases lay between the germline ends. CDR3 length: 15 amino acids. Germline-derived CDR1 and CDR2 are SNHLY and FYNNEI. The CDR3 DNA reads TGTGCCAGCACTCTGACAGGCGCAACTAATGAAAAACTGTTTTTT. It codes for CASTLTGATNEKLFF.

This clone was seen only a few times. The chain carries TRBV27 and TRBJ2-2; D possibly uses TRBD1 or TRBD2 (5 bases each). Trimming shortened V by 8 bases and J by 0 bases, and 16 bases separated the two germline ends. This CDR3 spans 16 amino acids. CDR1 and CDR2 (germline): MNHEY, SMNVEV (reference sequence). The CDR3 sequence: CASGSRDATNTGELFF. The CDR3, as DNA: TGTGCCAGCGGATCCCGGGACGCCACGAACACCGGGGAGCTGTTTTTT.

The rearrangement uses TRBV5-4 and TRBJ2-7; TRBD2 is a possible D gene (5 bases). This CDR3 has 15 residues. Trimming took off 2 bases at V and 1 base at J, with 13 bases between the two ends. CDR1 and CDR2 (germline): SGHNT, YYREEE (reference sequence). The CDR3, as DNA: TGTGCCAGCAGCTTATTAGCGCGTTCATCCTACGAGCAGTACTTC. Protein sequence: CASSLLARSSYEQYF.

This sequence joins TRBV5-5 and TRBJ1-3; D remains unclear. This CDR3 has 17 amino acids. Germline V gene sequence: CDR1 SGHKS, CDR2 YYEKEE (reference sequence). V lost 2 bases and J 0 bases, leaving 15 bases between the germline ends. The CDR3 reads CASSFGEGPHSGNTIYF. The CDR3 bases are TGTGCCAGCAGCTTCGGGGAGGGCCCGCACTCTGGAAACACCATATATTTT.